The 10 T cell receptor beta chains in this list originate from one sample, sequenced in a study of blood T cell repertoires in COVID-19. The table came from immunoSEQ multiplex PCR; TCRdb's copy has only in-frame clones and leaves some out. This table holds around 180,000 clones, around 80% found once. Sequenced sample: peripheral blood. The receptors were gathered from a man aged 70-80 years with active or convalescent COVID-19.

The chain uses TRBV29-1 and TRBJ2-1, with 9 bases that match TRBD2. This CDR3 comprises 15 residues. Germline V gene data show CDR1 as SQVTM and CDR2 as ANQGSEA. The junction had 7 bases not matched to a gene; V was cut back by 2 bases and J by 5 bases. In DNA, the CDR3 is TGCAGCGTTGAAATGGCGGGAGGGTATGACAATGAGCAGTTCTTC. Translation gives CSVEMAGGYDNEQFF.

V gene TRBV7-8 combines with J gene TRBJ2-5; TRBD2 matches 7 bases. Losses at the gene ends were 2 bases for V and 6 bases for J; bases not matched to a gene: 12. Germline CDR1 and CDR2: SGHVS and FQNEAQ. There are 16 residues in the CDR3. In nucleotides, the CDR3 is TGTGCCAGCAGCTTAACCCCGACGAGCGGGGTCAAGACCCAGTACTTC. Amino acids: CASSLTPTSGVKTQYF.

The V and J genes are TRBV29-1 and TRBJ2-7; 9 nucleotides align to TRBD2. Germline values: CDR1 SQVTM, CDR2 ANQGSEA. The length of the CDR3 is 16 residues. Trimming took 6 bases from V and 6 from J; bases not matched to a gene: 18. The DNA for the CDR3 is TGCAGCGTCCTCGAGGGAATTAGCGGGAGCCGTGGCGAGCAGTACTTC. The encoded protein is CSVLEGISGSRGEQYF.

The chain couples TRBV19 to TRBJ1-5; the match to TRBD1 covers 8 bases. The germline V gene has CDR1 LNHDA and CDR2 SQIVND (reference sequence). This CDR3 has 14 residues. Losses at the gene ends were 6 bases for V and 6 bases for J; bases not matched to a gene: 7. The CDR3 protein is CASSGTGGGQPQHF. The CDR3 DNA reads as TGTGCCAGTAGCGGTACAGGGGGGGGTCAGCCCCAGCATTTT.

The V gene is TRBV10-3, the J gene TRBJ2-2; D is unresolved. Per germline, CDR1 ENHRY and CDR2 SYGVKD. The CDR3 length is 15 residues. V lost 4 bases, J lost 5 bases, and 14 bases lay in between. The CDR3 sequence: CAISATVPGTGELFF. The CDR3, as DNA: TGTGCCATCAGTGCAACAGTTCCTGGAACCGGGGAGCTGTTTTTT.

This clone was observed a handful of times. The chain uses TRBV9 and TRBJ1-3, with D possibly matching TRBD1 (5 bases). Germline CDR1 reads SGDLS; CDR2 reads YYNGEE. V was shortened by 0 bases and J by 1 base, with 14 bases between the two germline ends. CDR3 length: 17 amino acids. For the CDR3, the DNA is TGTGCCAGCAGCGTAGTGCCGGGGAGGGGTTCTGGAAACACCATATATTTT. It encodes CASSVVPGRGSGNTIYF.

Remarks on this clone: This sample includes further DNA sequences coding for the same CDR3. This CDR3 is CASSQEGRGVLTF. In nucleotides, the CDR3 is TGTGCCAGCAGCCAAGAGGGTCGGGGGGTCCTGACTTTC. The V gene is TRBV3-1 (or the pseudogene TRBV3-2), the J gene TRBJ2-6; D is possibly TRBD2 (6 bases). This CDR3 spans 13 amino acids. V lost 0 bases to trimming and J lost 13 bases, with 10 bases between them. The germline gives CDR1 LGHDT, CDR2 YNNKEL (reference sequence).

The V call is TRBV6-5, the J call TRBJ2-3; 10 bases fit TRBD2. Germline assignment: CDR1 MNHEY and CDR2 SVGAGI. V was clipped by 8 bases and J by 6 bases; unmatched bases: 11. The CDR3 spans 15 residues. The chain's CDR3 is CASGPNSGRRDTQYF. In nucleotides, the CDR3 is TGTGCCAGCGGCCCGAATAGCGGGAGGCGGGATACGCAGTATTTT.

This clone was seen a handful of times. CDR3 DNA: TGTGCCAGCTCACCAGTAATAGCGGGGGGGCGTCGCCAAGAGACCCAGTACTTC. The encoded protein is CASSPVIAGGRRQETQYF. The gene calls are TRBV18 and TRBJ2-5; 11 bases agree with TRBD2. The V gene's germline CDR1 is KGHSH and CDR2 LQKENI. The CDR3 sequence is 18 residues long. V lost 2 bases and J lost 1; bases outside the gene matches: 9.

This clone was found once. The chain is built from TRBV5-1 and TRBJ1-2; D possibly corresponds to TRBD1 (5 bases). Germline V gene data show CDR1 as SGHRS and CDR2 as YFSETQ. This CDR3 is built from 16 residues. The V end was cut by 0 bases, the J end by 7 bases, with 19 bases between. This CDR3 is CASSLAMGLDRSGYTF. As DNA, the CDR3 is TGCGCCAGCAGCTTGGCTATGGGCCTCGACAGATCTGGCTACACCTTC.